The entry below gives a single T cell receptor (beta chain) sequence along with its context. Profiling relied on immunoSEQ multiplex PCR, and the TCRdb table lists in-frame clones only, not all of them. Here the sample spans tens of thousands of clones, about 93% being singletons. The sample originates from a study of T cell changes during pregnancy in multiple sclerosis. This receptor was taken from a female donor in good health, enrolled as a control in a pregnancy study. The specimen comprised CD4+ T cells from peripheral blood mononuclear cells, sampled after pregnancy.

In nucleotides, the CDR3 is TGCGCCAGCAGCTCACCGGGACTAGCGGGACAAGGGCAGTTCTTC. This gives the protein CASSSPGLAGQGQFF. The chain has TRBV5-1 and TRBJ2-1, with 13 bases that match TRBD2. J lost 12 bases, V lost 3 bases, and 9 bases had no gene match. This CDR3 has 15 amino acids. Per the germline V gene, CDR1 is SGHRS and CDR2 is YFSETQ.